This TCR beta chain emerged from a study of T cell repertoires in cytomegalovirus infection. Overall study context: Selection of CMV epitopes for the study included recently identified HLA-C-restricted and well-studied HLA-B-restricted ones. Indications came from public TCR beta signatures; they pointed to CMV infection and to a matching HLA type. General observations from the study: Dominant in the ex vivo response were TCR beta clonotypes restricted by HLA-C and specific for CMV. People with CMV and the relevant HLA were identified by cumulative public TCR beta family frequency.

The CDR3 has 12 residues. Trimming took off 7 bases at V and 7 bases at J, with 13 bases between the two ends. Germline CDR1 LNHDA, CDR2 SQIVND (reference sequence). TCRdb redid the calling of the reads with MiXCR, one entry per CDR3 protein. In the table there are hundreds of thousands of distinct CDR3 sequences, approximately 40% of which are singletons. Note on this clonotype: Its target is not known.

The material sequenced was cultured PBMCs, taken from culture after CMV antigen stimulation. The TCR was taken from a human donor in good health (CMV status not recorded). Some clones in this sample may be carry-over from other donors' samples. The J gene is TRBJ1-2, the V gene TRBV19; D gene uncertain. The chain's CDR3 is CASNPPLGGYTF. The CDR3 DNA sequence: TGTGCCAGTAACCCCCCCCTCGGTGGCTACACCTTC.